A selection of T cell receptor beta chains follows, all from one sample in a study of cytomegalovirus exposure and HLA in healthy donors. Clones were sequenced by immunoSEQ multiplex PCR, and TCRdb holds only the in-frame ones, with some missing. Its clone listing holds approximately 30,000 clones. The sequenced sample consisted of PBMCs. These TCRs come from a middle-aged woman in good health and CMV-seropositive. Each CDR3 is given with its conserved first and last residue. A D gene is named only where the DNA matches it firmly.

TGTGCCATCAGTGAGTCGGAGACAGGGGTGGTCTACGAGCAGTACTTC	CAISESETGVVYEQYF	TRBD1	TRBV10-3	TRBJ2-7
TGTGCCAGCAGTAGGGGGGGTAACACTGAAGATTTCTTT	CASSRGGNTEDFF	.	TRBV7-3	TRBJ1-1
TGTGCCAGCACTCTGACAGGGGCACACAATGAGCAGTTCTTC	CASTLTGAHNEQFF	TRBD1	TRBV25-1	TRBJ2-1
TGTGCCAGCAGCGTAGCGGGTCTCCGCAATGAGCAGTTCTTC	CASSVAGLRNEQFF	.	TRBV9	TRBJ2-1
TGTGCCAGCAGTTTTTACCGAACAGGCGACGAGCAGTACTTC	CASSFYRTGDEQYF	.	TRBV27	TRBJ2-7
TGTGCCTGGAGCTGGGGGCACAGGGAGGGTCAGCCCCAGCATTTT	CAWSWGHREGQPQHF	.	TRBV30	TRBJ1-5
TGTGCCAGCAGCTTGAGACGGGCCAGAGGGGGGGTCAGCACAGATACGCAGTATTTT	CASSLRRARGGVSTDTQYF	.	TRBV7-2	TRBJ2-3
TGTGCCAGCTCACCAGCGGGACAGGACTACGAGCAGTACTTC	CASSPAGQDYEQYF	TRBD1	TRBV18	TRBJ2-7
TGCGCCAGCAATGCGGCGGTAGCGGGAGGAGAGACCCAGTACTTC	CASNAAVAGGETQYF	TRBD2	TRBV10-2	TRBJ2-5
TGCGCCAGCAGCGCACGGAAGGGACTAGCGGGAGTCCCACCTACATCGGCTCTGTTCTTC	CASSARKGLAGVPPTSALFF	TRBD2	TRBV4-3	TRBJ2-1
TGCGCCAGCAGCCATAGACAGGATGCCTACGAGCAGTACTTC	CASSHRQDAYEQYF	.	TRBV4-1	TRBJ2-7
TGTGCCAGTACCGACGAACAGGGGGCAATTTTGGGCAATCAGCCCCAGCATTTT	CASTDEQGAILGNQPQHF	TRBD1	TRBV19	TRBJ1-5
TGTGCCAGCAGTACAGGGTTTAACTATGGCTACACCTTC	CASSTGFNYGYTF	.	TRBV28	TRBJ1-2
TGTGCCAGCAGGAGATATAGCAATCAGCCCCAGCATTTT	CASRRYSNQPQHF	.	TRBV28	TRBJ1-5
TGCAGCGTTGATGCGGGCGGCAATGAGCAGTTCTTC	CSVDAGGNEQFF	.	TRBV29-1	TRBJ2-1
TGTGCCAGCAGTCCGAATGAGCAGTTCTTC	CASSPNEQFF	.	TRBV9	TRBJ2-1
TGTGCCAGCAATCGGGGGGGAGTCTTT	CASNRGGVF	.	TRBV2	TRBJ1-1